The 3 T cell receptor beta chains below come from one sample, sequenced in a study of T cells in tumors after PD-1 blockade. Profiled with immunoSEQ multiplex PCR; TCRdb holds only in-frame clones, not every one. The data show fewer than 25,000 clones, with roughly 82% seen just once and 9% to 15% held by the top ten. This sample comprised PBMCs, obtained after anti-PD-1 treatment. The source is a human donor with basal cell carcinoma.

In its sample, this clone was seen a few times. V gene TRBV7-6 combines with J gene TRBJ2-1; D perhaps matches TRBD1 (5 bases). V dropped 1 base and J dropped 2 bases, with 12 bases sitting between them. Germline V gene lookup returns CDR1 SGHVS and CDR2 FNYEAQ. This CDR3 spans 16 amino acids. The CDR3 sequence: CASSLVVSGTYNEQFF. CDR3 nucleotides: TGTGCCAGCAGCTTAGTCGTGTCAGGGACCTACAATGAGCAGTTCTTC. The whole variable domain, remainder taken from reference TRBV7-6 and TRBJ2-1, is GAGVSQSPRYKVTKRGQDVALRCDPISGHVSLYWYRQALGQGPEFLTYFNYEAQQDKSGLPNDRFSAERPEGSISTLTIQRTEQRDSAMYRCASSLVVSGTYNEQFFGPGTRLTVL.

The chain recombines TRBV1 with TRBJ1-1. TRBV1 is marked as a pseudogene. The CDR3 loop spans 13 amino acids. This chain's CDR3 is CTSSQGDNTEAFF. CDR3 in DNA: TGCACCAGCAGCCAAGGGGACAACACTGAAGCTTTCTTT.

This clone was counted once. This chain uses TRBV7-2 with TRBJ2-3, with D possibly matching TRBD2 (5 bases). CDR3 length: 13 residues. The ends were cut back, 2 bases at V and 6 bases at J, with 9 bases in the middle. Germline CDR1 and CDR2: SGHTA and FQGNSA. This chain's CDR3 is CASSLFERDTQYF. As DNA, the CDR3 is TGTGCCAGCAGCTTATTCGAGCGGGATACGCAGTATTTT.